The clone carrying this T cell receptor (beta chain) was counted a few times. Its antigen is undetermined. Sample time point: patch test 3, about 24 weeks after DPC sensitization. Treatment of the sample: therapeutic diphenylcyclopropenone sensitization with weekly scalp DPC. Blood, whole and unfractionated, served as the source for total RNA extraction. The CDR3 consists of 14 residues. Germline V gene data show CDR1 as LNHDA and CDR2 as SQIVND (reference sequence). The V end was cut by 7 bases, the J end by 5 bases, with 18 bases between. The sample belongs to a study of human T cells and chemical hapten exposure. Points from the study as a whole: Significantly more large CDR3 similarity clusters were formed by expanded TCRs than by controls.

TCRdb redid the calling of the RACE reads with MiXCR, one entry per CDR3 protein. This sample has under 50,000 distinct CDR3 sequences, with more than 9% found just once. Sequenced material: whole blood, taken in connection with sensitization to the hapten diphenylcyclopropenone (DPC). The genes are TRBV19 and TRBJ2-7, with D perhaps TRBD1 (6 bases). The sequence derives from a man aged 50-59 years with alopecia areata. Some clones in this sample may be carry-over from other donors' samples. The CDR3 nucleotides are TGTGCCAGTAAGGTTCCCGGACAGACGAACGAGCAGTACTTC. Encoded protein: CASKVPGQTNEQYF.